Below, one T cell receptor (beta chain) is given with its context. In the authors' workflow: Reference gene primer amplification yielded estimated nucleated cell counts. Using immunoSEQ multiplex PCR, the repertoire was profiled, and TCRdb retains in-frame clones only, with some absent. The V and J calls and clone size come from that table; D and trimming were worked out from the DNA. The sample includes roughly 140,000 clones, about four fifths seen only once; the top ten take 3.5%. The germline V gene has CDR1 MNHEY and CDR2 SMNVEV (reference sequence). V was clipped by 6 bases and J by 4 bases; unmatched bases: 7. The CDR3 is 14 residues long. This sample is drawn from a study of blood T cell repertoires in COVID-19. Across the whole study: The samples span acute and convalescent COVID-19 from the United States, Italy and Spain. T cells, B-cell-depleted T cells, or PBMCs provided the cDNA or gDNA that served as material.

Sequenced material: peripheral blood. This TCR came from a man aged 65 to 85 who had recovered from COVID-19. The J gene is TRBJ2-7, the V gene TRBV27; 9 bases match TRBD1. In nucleotides, the CDR3 is TGTGCCAGCAGCGGGACAGGGAGGTGGTACGAGCAGTACTTC. As protein: CASSGTGRWYEQYF.